The 14 T cell receptor beta chains below were found in one sample sequenced in a study of siplizumab effects on memory and regulatory T cells. Data came from immunoSEQ multiplex PCR; TCRdb stores just in-frame clones and leaves some out. The sample records more than 85,000 clones, 92% being singletons. The specimen was Tregs sorted from blood. Source of these receptors: a human donor in good health.

The chain has TRBV19 and TRBJ1-2, with D perhaps matching TRBD1 (6 bases). The CDR3 spans 15 residues. The ends were cut back, 8 bases at V and 7 bases at J, with 23 bases in the middle. The germline CDR1 and CDR2 sequences are LNHDA and SQIVND (reference sequence). The CDR3 reads CASSPGVGGPSGYTF. CDR3 DNA sequence: TGTGCCAGTTCTCCCGGGGTTGGGGGCCCGAGTGGCTACACCTTC.

V usage is TRBV27 and J usage is TRBJ2-7; 8 nucleotides agree with TRBD2. Germline V gene lookup returns CDR1 MNHEY and CDR2 SMNVEV (reference sequence). The CDR3 sequence is 13 residues long. The ends lost 4 bases at V and 9 bases at J; junction bases unmatched: 8. The CDR3 sequence is CASSSQAGGWQYF. DNA of the CDR3: TGTGCCAGCAGTTCTCAGGCGGGGGGTTGGCAGTACTTC.

The chain has TRBV15 and TRBJ2-5; D perhaps matches TRBD1 (6 bases). The germline V gene encodes CDR1 LNHNV and CDR2 YYDKDF (reference sequence). This CDR3 is built from 14 residues. Trimming pared 3 bases from V and 1 base from J, leaving 9 bases between. CDR3 residues: CATSRDSFQETQYF. CDR3 DNA: TGTGCCACCAGCAGGGACAGCTTCCAAGAGACCCAGTACTTC. The variable domain in full, with the rest retrieved from reference TRBV15 and TRBJ2-5, is DAMVIQNPRYQVTQFGKPVTLSCSQTLNHNVMYWYQQKSSQAPKLLFHYYDKDFNNEADTPDNFQSRRPNTSFCFLDIRSPGLGDTAMYLCATSRDSFQETQYFGPGTRLLVL.

The chain employs TRBV5-5 and TRBJ2-3; D may be TRBD1 (6 bases). Trimming pared 5 bases from V and 4 bases from J, leaving 14 bases between. CDR3 size: 14 residues. The germline CDR1 and CDR2 sequences are SGHKS and YYEKEE (reference sequence). The CDR3 reads CASRPQGSADTQYF. The CDR3 coding sequence is TGTGCCAGCAGACCGCAGGGGTCCGCAGATACGCAGTATTTT.

CDR3 sequence reads: CASGLVLGGTSYEQYF. The DNA of the CDR3 is TGTGCTAGTGGTTTGGTACTCGGAGGGACCTCCTACGAGCAGTACTTC. The chain couples TRBV12-5 to TRBJ2-7, with TRBD2 as a possible D gene (6 bases). V lost 0 bases, J lost 0 bases, and 12 bases lay in between. Germline CDR1 is LGHNT and CDR2 is FRNRAP. This CDR3 contains 16 residues.

This chain uses TRBV6-5 with TRBJ1-1; no clear D gene. Germline loops: CDR1 MNHEY, CDR2 SVGAGI. V was shortened by 5 bases and J by 4 bases, with 14 bases between the two germline ends. CDR3 length: 14 residues. The CDR3 loop reads CASSLLKLGTEAFF. Written as DNA, the CDR3 is TGTGCCAGCAGTCTACTAAAATTGGGCACTGAAGCTTTCTTT.

There are a few counts of this clone. The rearrangement links TRBV6-1 to TRBJ2-1; D not resolved. The CDR3 has 14 residues. Germline-derived CDR1 and CDR2 are MNHNS and SASEGT. With 11 bases removed from V and 9 bases from J, the gap between germline ends came to 23 bases. CDR3 sequence (DNA): TGTGCCGTCGAACCGGGTTTAAGCTTTGGTGAGCAGTTCTTC. Translating gives CAVEPGLSFGEQFF.

This chain joins TRBV7-6 and TRBJ1-1, with D perhaps TRBD1 (5 bases). V dropped 4 bases and J dropped 11 bases, with 14 bases sitting between them. This CDR3 has 12 residues. Looked up from germline, CDR1 is SGHVS and CDR2 is FNYEAQ. The CDR3 DNA reads TGTGCCAGCAGCTCCATCGAAGGGGTTGCTTTCTTT. Its protein product is CASSSIEGVAFF.

This rearrangement joins TRBV19 to TRBJ2-2; D is ambiguous. Trimming removed 6 bases from V and 0 bases from J, with 8 bases in between. There are 14 residues in the CDR3. The germline V gene encodes CDR1 LNHDA and CDR2 SQIVND (reference sequence). The CDR3 is CASRFSANTGELFF. The CDR3 nucleotides are TGTGCCAGTAGGTTCTCCGCGAACACCGGGGAGCTGTTTTTT.

This chain uses TRBV6-1 with TRBJ1-2; 10 bases align to TRBD1. The CDR3 runs to 13 residues. The V gene's germline CDR1 is MNHNS and CDR2 SASEGT. V was pared by 11 bases and J by 8 bases, with 11 bases of the junction left unmatched. The CDR3 DNA reads as TGTGCCGGGGAGGGTGGGACAGGGGACGGCTACACCTTC. Amino acid sequence: CAGEGGTGDGYTF.

This clone was seen only once. The chain is built from TRBV2 and TRBJ2-7; TRBD2 matches 8 bases. CDR3 length: 14 residues. The germline gives CDR1 SNHLY, CDR2 FYNNEI. After removal of 1 base from V and 2 bases from J, the junction contained 1 base not matched to a gene. CDR3 nucleotide sequence: TGTGCCAGCAGTGAAGACGGGAGGGCCTACGAGCAGTACTTC. It translates to CASSEDGRAYEQYF.

The chain uses TRBV5-4 and TRBJ2-2; D possibly corresponds to TRBD1 (6 bases). Germline V gene lookup returns CDR1 SGHNT and CDR2 YYREEE (reference sequence). The V end was cut by 0 bases, the J end by 0 bases, with 12 bases between. The CDR3 extends over 17 amino acids. CDR3: CASSLGGHYTNTGELFF. CDR3 nucleotides: TGTGCCAGCAGCTTGGGGGGACACTATACGAACACCGGGGAGCTGTTTTTT. Combining the CDR3 with reference TRBV5-4 and TRBJ2-2 gives the whole variable domain ETGVTQSPTHLIKTRGQQVTLRCSSQSGHNTVSWYQQALGQGPQFIFQYYREEENGRGNFPPRFSGLQFPNYSSELNVNALELDDSALYLCASSLGGHYTNTGELFFGEGSRLTVL.

The chain employs TRBV10-3 and TRBJ2-5; 11 positions agree with TRBD2. The end of the DNA aligns better with TRBJ2-7, so the J call may be wrong. The CDR3 loop spans 14 amino acids. The germline V gene has CDR1 ENHRY and CDR2 SYGVKD. The CDR3 coding sequence is TGTGCCGCCAGTTCGGGACTAGCGGCCTACGAGCAGTACTTC. Translation gives CAASSGLAAYEQYF.

The genes are TRBV28 and TRBJ1-1; 8 nucleotides agree with TRBD1. The CDR3 is 14 amino acids. The V gene end was trimmed by 6 bases and the J gene end by 4 bases; junction bases not matched to a gene: 7. Looked up from germline, CDR1 is MDHEN and CDR2 is SYDVKM. The CDR3 nucleotides read TGTGCCAGCAGGTTCACAGGGGGTCGCACTGAAGCTTTCTTT. Protein sequence: CASRFTGGRTEAFF.